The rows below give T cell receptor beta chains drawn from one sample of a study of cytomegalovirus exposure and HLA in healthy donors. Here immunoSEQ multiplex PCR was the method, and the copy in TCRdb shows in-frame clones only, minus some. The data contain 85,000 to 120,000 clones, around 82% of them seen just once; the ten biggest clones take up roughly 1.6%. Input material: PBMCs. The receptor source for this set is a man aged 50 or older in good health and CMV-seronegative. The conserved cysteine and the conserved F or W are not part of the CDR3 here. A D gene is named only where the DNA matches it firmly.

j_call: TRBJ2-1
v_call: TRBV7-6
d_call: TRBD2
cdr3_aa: ASSLRFARGGSNNEQF

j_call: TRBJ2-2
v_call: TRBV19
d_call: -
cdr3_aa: ASLYRVAGELF

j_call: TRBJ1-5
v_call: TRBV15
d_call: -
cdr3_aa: ATSTDPGGTSPGKVH

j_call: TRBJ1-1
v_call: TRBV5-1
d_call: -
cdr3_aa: ASSLTPGQSTEAF

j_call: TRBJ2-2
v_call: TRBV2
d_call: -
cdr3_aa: ASLLEVSGELF

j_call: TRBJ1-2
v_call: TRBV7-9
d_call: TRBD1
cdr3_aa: SSSWGQGRGYGYT

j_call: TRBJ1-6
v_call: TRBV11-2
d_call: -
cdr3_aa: ASSLGTNSPLH

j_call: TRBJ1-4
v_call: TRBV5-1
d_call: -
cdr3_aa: ASSWYREDEKLF

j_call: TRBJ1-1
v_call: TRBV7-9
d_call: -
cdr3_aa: ASSLARGKTEAF

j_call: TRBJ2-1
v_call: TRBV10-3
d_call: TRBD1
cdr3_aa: AIGPGTGTDNEQF

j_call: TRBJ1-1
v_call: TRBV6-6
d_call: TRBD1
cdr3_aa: ASNTGQVLAEAF

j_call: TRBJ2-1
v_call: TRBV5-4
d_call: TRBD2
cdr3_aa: ASSLDPGGIGNEQF

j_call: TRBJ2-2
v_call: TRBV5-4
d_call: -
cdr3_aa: ASSDARANTGELF

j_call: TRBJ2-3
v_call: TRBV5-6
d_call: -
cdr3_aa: ASSALAGSTDTQY

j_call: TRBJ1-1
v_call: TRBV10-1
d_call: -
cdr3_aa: ASSETWNTEAF

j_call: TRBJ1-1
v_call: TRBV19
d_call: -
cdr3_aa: ASSIDLAGIGATEAF

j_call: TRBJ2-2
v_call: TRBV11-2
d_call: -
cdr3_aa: ASSLKGGGLGTGELF

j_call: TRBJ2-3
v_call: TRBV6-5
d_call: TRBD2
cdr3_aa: ASTRAGGLDTQY

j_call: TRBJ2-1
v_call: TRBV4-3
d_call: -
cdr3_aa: ASSQDGRGGNEQF

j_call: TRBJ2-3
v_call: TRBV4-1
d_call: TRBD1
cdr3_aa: ASSETSTGGWADTQY

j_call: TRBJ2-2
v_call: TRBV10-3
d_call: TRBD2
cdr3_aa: AISESGGSDTGELF

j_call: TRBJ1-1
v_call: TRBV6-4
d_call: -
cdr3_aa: ASRAGQANTEAF

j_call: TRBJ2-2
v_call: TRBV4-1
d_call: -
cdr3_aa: ASSQSIGGIPRGELF

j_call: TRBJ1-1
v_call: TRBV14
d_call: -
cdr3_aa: ASSLHEGGTEAF

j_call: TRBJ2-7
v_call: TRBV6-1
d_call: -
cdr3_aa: ASALGGLGEQY

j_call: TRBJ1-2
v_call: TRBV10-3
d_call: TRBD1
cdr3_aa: ATTRDRNYGYT

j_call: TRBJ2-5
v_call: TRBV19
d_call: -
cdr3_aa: ASSIGRDETQY

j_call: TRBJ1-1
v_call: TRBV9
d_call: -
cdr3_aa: ASSVGGFSTEAF

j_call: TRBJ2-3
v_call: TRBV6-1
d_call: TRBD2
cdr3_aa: ASSGTSATTDTQY

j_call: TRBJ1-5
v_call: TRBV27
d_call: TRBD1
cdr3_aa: ASSSDRGESQPQH

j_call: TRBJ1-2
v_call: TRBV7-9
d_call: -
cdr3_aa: ASSLGGQSGYGYT

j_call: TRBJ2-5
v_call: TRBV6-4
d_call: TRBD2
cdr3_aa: ASSENSGARETQY

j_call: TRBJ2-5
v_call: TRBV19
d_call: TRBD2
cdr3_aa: ASIGTSGGRGDQY

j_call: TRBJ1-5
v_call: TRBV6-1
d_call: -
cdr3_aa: ASSEARPQH

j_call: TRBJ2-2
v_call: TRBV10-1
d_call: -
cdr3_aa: ASSSPNTGGGELF

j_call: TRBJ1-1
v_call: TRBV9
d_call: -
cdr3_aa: ASSPDTNTEAF

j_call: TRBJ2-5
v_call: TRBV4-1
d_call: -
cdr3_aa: ASSQVRGETQY